These T cell receptor beta chains were read from a single sample in a study of identical twins. TCRdb processed the 5' RACE reads anew with MiXCR; each CDR3 protein has one entry. The table includes 690,000 or so distinct CDR3 sequences, around 6.1% detected once. The material sequenced was naive T cells sorted from blood. These receptors originate from a man aged 18 to 29 in good health. Each CDR3 is given with its conserved first and last residue. The D gene is left open where the match is weak. For some rows the clone size is stated as once, few or many, or as a class when expanded; others skip it.

j_call,d_call,v_call,clone_size,cdr3_nt,cdr3_aa
TRBJ2-5,TRBD1,TRBV20-1,NA,TGCAGTGCCGGTGGGGACAGTCCCGAGACCCAGTACTTC,CSAGGDSPETQYF
TRBJ2-5,NA,TRBV24-1,NA,TGTGCCACCAGTGATGGGCAGTACCAAGAGACCCAGTACTTC,CATSDGQYQETQYF
TRBJ2-1,NA,TRBV6-2/TRBV6-3,NA,TGTGCCAGCAGTTACTTGGCCCCAGGCTATGAGCAGTTCTTC,CASSYLAPGYEQFF
TRBJ2-3,NA,TRBV7-9,many,TGTGCCAGCAGCTTAGTAGACGGCACAGATACGCAGTATTTT,CASSLVDGTDTQYF
TRBJ1-5,NA,TRBV4-1,many,TGCGCCAGCAGCCAAGAGACGGAGCAGCCCCAGCATTTT,CASSQETEQPQHF
TRBJ2-1,NA,TRBV28,many,TGTGCCAGCAGTTCAGGGCGGGACGGGAGAGGGCATGAGCAGTTCTTC,CASSSGRDGRGHEQFF
TRBJ2-3,NA,TRBV24-1,many,TGTGCCACCAGTGATTTTCGATTCTCGACAGGTTCGCAACACGGTTCAGATACGCAGTATTTT,CATSDFRFSTGSQHGSDTQYF
TRBJ2-3,NA,TRBV4-3,many,TGCGCCAGCAGCCAAGAAGCCAGGTACACAGATACGCAGTATTTT,CASSQEARYTDTQYF
TRBJ2-5,NA,TRBV18,few,TGTGCCAGCTCACCACCCTCACAGGGCCGAGGTCAAGAGACCCAGTACTTC,CASSPPSQGRGQETQYF
TRBJ2-1,TRBD2,TRBV12-3/TRBV12-4,many,TGTGCCAGCACCCATGGGACTAGCTTAATCTCCTACAATGAGCAGTTCTTC,CASTHGTSLISYNEQFF
TRBJ2-4,NA,TRBV20-1,NA,TGCAGTGCTTGGACGGCGAACAAAAACATTCAGTACTTC,CSAWTANKNIQYF
TRBJ2-7,NA,TRBV18,few,TGTGCCAGCTCACCGGAGATCGAGCAGTACTTC,CASSPEIEQYF
TRBJ1-4,NA,TRBV11-2,NA,TGTGCCAGCAGCTTTGGGAGTTATGAAAAACTGTTTTTT,CASSFGSYEKLFF
TRBJ2-1,NA,TRBV27,many,TGTGCCAGCAGTCCGGCCGGACGCTTCGATGAGCAGTTCTTC,CASSPAGRFDEQFF